This TCR beta chain was found in a study of CD8+ T cells in alopecia areata. Background on the study: In an open-label trial, patients got 5 to 10 mg tofacitinib twice daily.

The CDR3 contains 14 residues. V lost 6 bases to trimming and J lost 4 bases, with 16 bases between them. The germline V gene has CDR1 SQVTM and CDR2 ANQGSEA. Treatment here: oral pan-JAK inhibitor, 5-10 mg twice daily. TCR sequencing used cDNA made by reverse transcription of extracted RNA. Only in-frame clones appear in the TCRdb table, and some are missing; sequencing was by immunoSEQ multiplex PCR. The sample has about 120,000 clones, 61% seen once; the top ten hold around 5.7%. The chain is built from TRBV29-1 and TRBJ2-1, with D perhaps TRBD1 (6 bases). This specimen was CD4+ T cells sorted from blood, taken at week 4, from a patient treated with tofacitinib. The clonotype comes from a human donor with alopecia areata. For the CDR3, the DNA is TGCAGCGTGTACGGCAGGGGAACGTACAATGAGCAGTTCTTC. The encoded protein is CSVYGRGTYNEQFF.